This TCR beta chain was recovered during a study of blood T cells in healthy people across ages. Broader study findings: Unsorted PBMCs ruled out conclusive naive versus antigen-experienced comparison. Investigators viewed diversity estimates from one million T cells as underestimates, the study reported.

Trimming stripped 6 bases from V and 4 bases from J, with 19 bases between. Per germline, CDR1 DFQATT and CDR2 SNEGSKA (reference sequence). The CDR3 is 16 residues long. A sample-barcoded 5' primer and a J-beta primer mix were used in a second PCR of about 7 to 12 cycles. Every individual sample yielded 2.5 million or more paired-end reads (each containing CDR3). TCRdb independently ran MiXCR on the 5' RACE reads; one entry per CDR3 protein. The sample holds 1.5 million to 2 million distinct CDR3 sequences, around 50% seen once. This clonotype was observed a handful of times. The antigen is not known.

This clonotype originated in a woman in her thirties or forties in good health. Sequenced material: blood. The chain combines TRBV20-1 with TRBJ1-6; D unclear. The CDR3 nucleotides read TGCAGTGCCTCAGCAACTAGGCCGGATTATAATTCACCCCTCCACTTT. It yields the protein CSASATRPDYNSPLHF.